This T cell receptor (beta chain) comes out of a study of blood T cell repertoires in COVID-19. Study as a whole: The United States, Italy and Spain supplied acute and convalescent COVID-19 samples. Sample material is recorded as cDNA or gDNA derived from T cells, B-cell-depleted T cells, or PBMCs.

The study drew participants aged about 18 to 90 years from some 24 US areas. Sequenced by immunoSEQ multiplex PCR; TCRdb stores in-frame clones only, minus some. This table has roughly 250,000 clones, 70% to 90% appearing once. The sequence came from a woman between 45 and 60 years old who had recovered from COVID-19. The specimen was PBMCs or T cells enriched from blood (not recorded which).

CDR3 amino acids: CASSLLAEYEQYF. The CDR3 region has the DNA TGCGCCAGCAGCTTGCTGGCAGAATACGAGCAGTACTTC. This sequence joins TRBV5-1 and TRBJ2-7; D is undetermined. The germline CDR1 and CDR2 sequences are SGHRS and YFSETQ. CDR3 length equals 13 residues. The V gene lost 1 base and the J gene lost 4 bases, with 9 bases spanning the gap.